The entry below describes one T cell receptor (beta chain). Its antigen is currently unknown. The data belong to a study of blood T cells in healthy people across ages. Study-wide context: Template switching captured about one barcoded beta molecule per two T cells. Study conclusions and caveats: A greater number of naive CD4+ cells and higher diversity distinguished long-lived donors from aged donors.

Using a J-beta primer mix together with a sample-barcoded 5' primer, a second PCR was run for roughly 7 to 11 cycles. CDR3-containing paired-end reads numbered at least 2.5 million in each sample. TCRdb processed the 5' RACE reads anew with MiXCR; each CDR3 protein has one entry. The table includes hundreds of thousands of distinct CDR3 sequences, around 21% detected once. J was trimmed by 2 bases and V by 8 bases; bases with no gene match: 9. Germline lookup yields CDR1 MNHNS and CDR2 SASEGT. The length of the CDR3 is 16 residues. Total RNA extracted from each sample amounted to at least 5.5 micrograms.

Sequencing was performed on blood. This clonotype was sampled from a man in his 70s in good health. This chain joins TRBV6-1 and TRBJ2-1; 10 bases are shared with TRBD2. The CDR3 reads CASLKAGLAAYNEQFF. CDR3 nucleotides: TGTGCCAGCCTAAAGGCCGGACTAGCGGCCTACAATGAGCAGTTCTTC.